What follows describes a single T cell receptor beta chain. What it binds is unknown. Using its own MiXCR run on the 5' RACE reads, TCRdb lists one record per CDR3 protein. Here the sample spans around 1.7 million distinct CDR3 sequences, around 29% being singletons. These data come from a study of identical twins. From germline, CDR1 is SGHTA and CDR2 FQGNSA. The junction had 11 bases not matched to a gene; V was cut back by 2 bases and J by 4 bases. The CDR3 totals 18 residues. Findings and caveats of the study: Part of the zero-insertion signal could reflect confounding by invariant MAIT and iNKT cells.

The V call is TRBV7-2, the J call TRBJ2-4; 10 bases map to TRBD1. What was sequenced was cord blood. The TCR sequence derives from a newborn girl in good health. The CDR3 sequence is CASSLREPGQGRKNIQYF. The DNA for the CDR3 is TGTGCCAGCAGCTTAAGGGAACCGGGACAGGGGCGTAAAAACATTCAGTACTTC.